One and the same sample provided the 18 T cell receptor beta chains below, sequenced in a study of tumor and adjacent non-tumor tissue in lung cancer. RNA was extracted from bulk tissue without any cell sorting. More than 3 cm separated this lung sample from the edge of the tumor. A modified ARM-PCR protocol with three rounds of nested PCR amplified TCRbeta. In TCRdb, the multiplex PCR reads were re-called with MiXCR into one record per CDR3 protein. The data show fewer than 55,000 distinct CDR3 sequences, with roughly 60% seen just once and roughly 19% held by the top ten. The material sequenced was distant non-tumor lung tissue. These receptors came from a woman in her forties with non-small cell lung cancer.

Remarks on this clonotype: A read error may explain this, as a much larger clone is one base away. The J gene is TRBJ2-1, the V gene TRBV20-1; D might be TRBD2 (5 bases). This CDR3 has 11 amino acids. V lost 5 bases to trimming and J lost 7 bases, with 9 bases between them. CDR1 DFQATT and CDR2 SNEGSKA come from the germline V gene (reference sequence). CDR3 in amino acids: CSAVTRNEQFF. The DNA of the CDR3 is TGCAGTGCTGTTACTAGGAATGAGCAGTTCTTC.

This clonotype occurred many times. The chain links TRBV30 to TRBJ2-7; 7 bases map to TRBD1. Germline lookup yields CDR1 GTSNPN and CDR2 SVGIG (reference sequence). V was pared by 5 bases and J by 1 base, with 8 bases of the junction left unmatched. The CDR3 has 14 residues. CDR3 coding DNA: TGTGCCTGGTCCCGGGACAGTCTTTCCTACGAGCAGTACTTC. This codes for CAWSRDSLSYEQYF.

With respect to this clonotype: The junction departs from germline at one end; a sequencing error may be responsible. This rearrangement joins TRBV12-3 or TRBV12-4 to TRBJ2-5, with D perhaps TRBD1 (6 bases). This CDR3 region has 14 residues. In nucleotides, the CDR3 is TGTACCAGCAGTTTAGCCAACAGGGAAGAGACCCAGTATTTC. The encoded protein is CTSSLANREETQYF.

Concerning this clonotype itself: The conserved final phenylalanine or tryptophan is absent from the CDR3, which likely points to a read error. The gene calls are TRBV11-2 and TRBJ2-1, with D possibly TRBD2 on 5 matching bases. V lost 4 bases to trimming and J lost 2 bases, with 18 bases between them. The CDR3 has 17 amino acids. Looked up from germline, CDR1 is SGHAT and CDR2 is FQNNGV. This CDR3 reads CASSSILGAATYNEQFS. In DNA, the CDR3 is TGTGCCAGCAGCTCCATCTTGGGAGCGGCTACCTACAATGAGCAGTTCTCC.

About this clonotype: At one boundary the junction diverges from the germline segment, which might be a read error. V is TRBV7-9 and J is TRBJ2-3, with TRBD1 matching 7 bases. This CDR3 has 16 amino acids. CDR1 SEHNR and CDR2 FQNEAQ come from the germline V gene (reference sequence). CDR3 bases: TGTGCCAGCAGCTTACTGCGACAGGGAGTCACAGATACGCAGTACTTT. Translating gives CASSLLRQGVTDTQYF.

Turning to this clonotype: One base away lies a much larger clone, so this may be a sequencing read error. The rearrangement uses TRBV6-5 and TRBJ1-6; possibly TRBD1 for D (6 bases). The germline gives CDR1 MNHEY, CDR2 SVGAGI. The CDR3 runs to 13 residues. CDR3 DNA sequence: TGTGCCAGCACGGACAGAAATTATTCACCCTTCCACTTT. Translation: CASTDRNYSPFHF.

As regards this clonotype: A much larger clonotype is one base distant, so this may be a read error. V gene TRBV14 combines with J gene TRBJ2-1; TRBD1 agrees at 8 bases. Germline CDR1 and CDR2: SGHDN and FVKESK. The CDR3 is 14 residues long. CDR3 DNA: TGTACCAGCAGCCACCTAGGGACAGGCAATGAGCAGTTCTTC. It encodes CTSSHLGTGNEQFF.

There are many counts of this clonotype. The V call is TRBV7-9, the J call TRBJ2-1, with 8 bases matching TRBD2. The J segment lost 7 bases and the V segment lost 6 bases, leaving 8 bases of the junction unmatched. The CDR3 runs to 14 residues. Germline values: CDR1 SEHNR, CDR2 FQNEAQ (reference sequence). CDR3 sequence (DNA): TGTGCCAGCAGGGGATTAGCGGGAACAAATGAGCAGTTCTTC. As protein: CASRGLAGTNEQFF.

This clonotype was observed many times. The chain combines TRBV5-1 with TRBJ2-7; D might be TRBD2 (6 bases). Germline V gives CDR1 SGHRS, CDR2 YFSETQ. CDR3 length: 13 residues. V lost 4 bases and J lost 0, with 8 bases in between. CDR3 region: CASSGGVSYEQYF. DNA of the CDR3: TGCGCCAGCAGCGGCGGGGTCTCCTACGAGCAGTACTTC.

This clonotype has at least ten counts. This chain connects TRBV12-3 or TRBV12-4 to TRBJ2-2, with 15 bases fitting TRBD2. The CDR3 runs 18 residues. The J segment lost 0 bases and the V segment lost 5 bases, leaving 4 bases of the junction unmatched. CDR3 DNA: TGTGCCAGCAGTCGGGGACTAGCGGGGGGCCCGAACACCGGGGAGCTGTTTTTT. It encodes CASSRGLAGGPNTGELFF.

Regarding this clonotype: Likely a read error: the CDR3 ends without its conserved phenylalanine or tryptophan. Written as DNA, the CDR3 is TGTGCCAGCAGCTTAGTTAAGGCTAGCGGGAGCGTAGATACGCAGTATTCT. Residues: CASSLVKASGSVDTQYS. The chain couples TRBV11-2 to TRBJ2-3, with 10 bases that match TRBD2. After removal of 1 base from V and 5 bases from J, the junction contained 9 bases not matched to a gene. CDR1 and CDR2 from the germline V gene are SGHAT and FQNNGV. The CDR3 spans 17 residues.

V is TRBV10-2 and J is TRBJ2-1; possible D gene TRBD1, 6 bases. Per the germline V gene, CDR1 is WSHSY and CDR2 is SAAADI. This CDR3 comprises 13 residues. Trimming removed 5 bases from V and 6 bases from J, with 11 bases in between. The chain's CDR3 is CASSTGKCNEQFF. The CDR3 DNA sequence: TGCGCCAGCAGTACAGGGAAGTGCAATGAGCAGTTCTTC.

Note on this clonotype: An end of the junction differs from the germline gene, which may be a read error. The gene calls are TRBV4-1 and TRBJ2-3, with D possibly TRBD2 on 6 matching bases. The germline CDR1 and CDR2 sequences are MGHRA and YSYEKL. There are 15 residues in the CDR3. The CDR3 coding sequence is TGTGCCAGCAGCCAAGATCCGGGACTCAGCGATACGCAGTATTTT. It specifies CASSQDPGLSDTQYF.

In this sample, this clonotype turned up a few times. This may be a read error, as it is one base from a much larger clone. This sequence joins TRBV12-3 or TRBV12-4 and TRBJ2-3; the D gene is possibly TRBD2 (5 bases). This CDR3 has 15 amino acids. The CDR3 reads CASSFGRPSTDMQYF. The CDR3, as DNA: TGTGCCAGCAGTTTTGGCCGACCTAGCACAGATATGCAGTATTTT.

This clonotype was detected only once. An end of the junction differs from the germline gene, which may be a read error. The chain employs TRBV11-2 and TRBJ2-7; TRBD2 matches 7 bases. The CDR3 spans 16 residues. The germline CDR1 and CDR2 sequences are SGHAT and FQNNGV. CDR3 in DNA: TGTGCCAGTAGCTTCCCGCGGGGGTGCTTTGAGTACGAGCAGTACTTC. Translating it yields CASSFPRGCFEYEQYF. Combining the CDR3 with reference TRBV11-2 and TRBJ2-7 gives the whole variable domain EAGVAQSPRYKIIEKRQSVAFWCNPISGHATLYWYQQILGQGPKLLIQFQNNGVVDDSQLPKDRFSAERLKGVDSTLKIQPAKLEDSAVYLCASSFPRGCFEYEQYFGPGTRLTVT.

This chain uses TRBV12-3 or TRBV12-4 with TRBJ1-2; TRBD1 agrees at 7 bases. This CDR3 has 14 residues. Losses at the gene ends were 8 bases for V and 8 bases for J; bases not matched to a gene: 14. The CDR3 nucleotides read TGTGCCAGCCGTGGGCTTGGCAGGGGGGGAGGCTACACCTTC. Translated: CASRGLGRGGGYTF.

With respect to this clonotype: One end of the junction fails to match germline, which may point to a read error. The chain combines TRBV11-2 with TRBJ2-3, with unresolved D. This CDR3 spans 18 amino acids. Looked up from germline, CDR1 is SGHAT and CDR2 is FQNNGV. The CDR3 DNA follows: TGCGCCAGCAGCCTAGATCAAATGGGTGGCGCTGGTCGAAATACGCAGTATTTT. Its translation: CASSLDQMGGAGRNTQYF.

The chain uses TRBV11-3 and TRBJ2-3; 10 bases align to TRBD2. Germline CDR1 SGHNT, CDR2 YENEEA. V gave up 7 bases and J gave up 5 bases; unmatched junction bases: 9. This CDR3 has 15 residues. The CDR3 nucleotides read TGTGCCAGCAACCCCGTACTAGCGGGGCAAGATACGCAGTATTTT. Amino acids: CASNPVLAGQDTQYF.